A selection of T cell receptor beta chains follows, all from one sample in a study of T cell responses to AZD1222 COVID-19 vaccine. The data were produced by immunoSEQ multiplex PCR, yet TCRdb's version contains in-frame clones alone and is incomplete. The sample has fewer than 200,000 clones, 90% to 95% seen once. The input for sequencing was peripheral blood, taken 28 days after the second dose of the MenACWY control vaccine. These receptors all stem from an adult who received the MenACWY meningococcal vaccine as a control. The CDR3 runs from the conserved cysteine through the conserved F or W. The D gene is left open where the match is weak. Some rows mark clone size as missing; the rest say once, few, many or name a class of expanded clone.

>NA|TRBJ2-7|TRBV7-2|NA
CASSFSGAGDFAYEQYF
TGTGCCAGCAGCTTCTCGGGGGCGGGAGATTTCGCCTACGAGCAGTACTTC
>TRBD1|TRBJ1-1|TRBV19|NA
CASSRTGGTVGTEAFF
TGTGCCAGTAGTCGGACAGGGGGCACCGTGGGCACTGAAGCTTTCTTT
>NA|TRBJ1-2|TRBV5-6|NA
CASSPPPGLAYGYTF
TGTGCCAGCAGCCCGCCCCCGGGACTGGCCTATGGCTACACCTTC
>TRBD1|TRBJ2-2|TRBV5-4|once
CASSHWITGGNTGELFF
TGTGCCAGCAGCCACTGGATAACAGGGGGGAACACCGGGGAGCTGTTTTTT
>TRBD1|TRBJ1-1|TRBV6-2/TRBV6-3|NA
CASSSGTGSTEAFF
TGTGCCAGCAGCTCGGGGACAGGGAGCACTGAAGCTTTCTTT
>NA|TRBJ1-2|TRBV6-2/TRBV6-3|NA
CASSSPATGSYGYTF
TGTGCCAGCAGTTCCCCGGCCACAGGCTCCTATGGCTACACCTTC
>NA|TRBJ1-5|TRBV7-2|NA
CASSLAGVDQPQHF
TGTGCCAGCAGCTTAGCAGGGGTCGATCAGCCCCAGCATTTT
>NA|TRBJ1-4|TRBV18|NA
CASSPRATQGGEKLFF
TGTGCCAGCTCACCACGGGCTACCCAGGGAGGGGAAAAACTGTTTTTT
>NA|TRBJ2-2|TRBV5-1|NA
CASSLGSRNTGELFF
TGCGCCAGCAGCCTTGGCTCGAGGAACACCGGGGAGCTGTTTTTT
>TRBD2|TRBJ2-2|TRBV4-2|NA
CASSPSGGETGELFF
TGTGCCAGCAGCCCCTCGGGGGGGGAAACCGGGGAGCTGTTTTTT
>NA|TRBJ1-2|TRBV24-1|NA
CATSDQGRYGYTF
TGTGCCACCAGTGACCAGGGTCGCTATGGCTACACCTTC
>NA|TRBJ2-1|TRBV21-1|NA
CASASGGRVNEQFF
TGTGCCAGCGCGTCTGGCGGGAGAGTCAATGAGCAGTTCTTC
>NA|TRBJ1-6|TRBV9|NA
CASSEEGRYNSPLHF
TGTGCCAGCAGCGAGGAGGGCCGTTATAATTCACCCCTCCACTTT
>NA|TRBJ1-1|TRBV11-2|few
CASSLEPNTEAFF
TGTGCCAGCAGCTTGGAGCCGAACACTGAAGCTTTCTTT
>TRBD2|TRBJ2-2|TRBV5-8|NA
CASSLGGVAGMNTGELFF
TGTGCCAGCAGCTTAGGCGGGGTAGCGGGTATGAACACCGGGGAGCTGTTTTTT
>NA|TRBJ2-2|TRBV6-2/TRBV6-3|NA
CASSLLRANTGELFF
TGTGCCAGCAGCCTTCTCCGGGCTAACACCGGGGAGCTGTTTTTT
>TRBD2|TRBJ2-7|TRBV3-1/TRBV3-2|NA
CASSTWTSGYEQYF
TGTGCCAGCAGCACTTGGACTAGCGGCTACGAGCAGTACTTC
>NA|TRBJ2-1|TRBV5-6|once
CASSSLITGGQRGNEQFF
TGTGCCAGCAGCTCTCTAATTACGGGGGGACAGCGAGGGAATGAGCAGTTCTTC
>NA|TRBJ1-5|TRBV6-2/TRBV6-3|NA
CASSYGNQPQHF
TGTGCCAGCAGTTACGGGAATCAGCCCCAGCATTTT
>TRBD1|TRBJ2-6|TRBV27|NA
CASSPRQGVDHSGANVLTF
TGTGCCAGCAGTCCTCGACAGGGGGTGGACCACTCTGGGGCCAACGTCCTGACTTTC
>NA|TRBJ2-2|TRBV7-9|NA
CASSLALNTGELFF
TGTGCCAGCAGCTTAGCGCTGAACACCGGGGAGCTGTTTTTT
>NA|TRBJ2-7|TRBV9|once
CASSVAGTGLYEQYF
TGTGCCAGCAGCGTAGCGGGTACAGGCCTCTACGAGCAGTACTTC
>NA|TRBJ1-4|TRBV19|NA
CASTEGNEKLFF
TGTGCCAGTACCGAGGGTAATGAAAAACTGTTTTTT
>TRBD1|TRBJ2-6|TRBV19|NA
CASSRHRQGAAGANVLTF
TGTGCCAGTAGCCGTCACCGACAGGGGGCGGCGGGGGCCAACGTCCTGACTTTC
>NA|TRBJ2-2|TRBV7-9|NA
CASSLTSSTGELFF
TGTGCCAGCAGCCTGACTAGTTCCACCGGGGAGCTGTTTTTT
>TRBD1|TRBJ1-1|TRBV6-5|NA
CASSDPGQANTEAFF
TGTGCCAGCAGCGATCCGGGACAGGCGAACACTGAAGCTTTCTTT
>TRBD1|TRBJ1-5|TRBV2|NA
CASRQGPDQPQHF
TGTGCCAGCCGACAGGGCCCGGACCAGCCCCAGCATTTT
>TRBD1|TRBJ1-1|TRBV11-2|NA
CASLRTGGNTEAFF
TGTGCCAGCCTCCGGACAGGGGGCAACACTGAAGCTTTCTTT
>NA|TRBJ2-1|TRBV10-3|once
CAISVLLEGSSYNEQFF
TGTGCCATCAGCGTCTTACTGGAGGGTAGCTCCTACAATGAGCAGTTCTTC
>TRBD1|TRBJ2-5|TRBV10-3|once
CAISEPESTGSLEQETQYF
TGTGCCATCAGTGAGCCAGAGTCGACAGGGAGTCTCGAGCAAGAGACCCAGTACTTC
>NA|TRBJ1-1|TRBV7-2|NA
CASSFATGGEKAEAFF
TGTGCCAGCAGCTTCGCCACTGGGGGGGAGAAGGCTGAAGCTTTCTTT
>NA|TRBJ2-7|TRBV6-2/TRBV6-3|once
CASSYSRAYEQYF
TGTGCCAGCAGTTACTCGAGAGCTTACGAGCAGTACTTC
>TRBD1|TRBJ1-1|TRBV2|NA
CASSVLLQGGTEAFF
TGTGCCAGCAGTGTCCTACTTCAGGGGGGCACTGAAGCTTTCTTT
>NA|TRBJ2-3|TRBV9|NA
CASSAAAEGTDTQYF
TGTGCCAGCAGCGCAGCAGCAGAAGGCACAGATACGCAGTATTTT
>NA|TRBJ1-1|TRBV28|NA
CASSRTAPEAFF
TGTGCCAGCAGCAGGACAGCTCCTGAAGCTTTCTTT
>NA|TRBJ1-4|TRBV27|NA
CASKQNFLIPNEKLFF
TGTGCCAGCAAACAGAACTTCCTCATACCTAATGAAAAACTGTTTTTT
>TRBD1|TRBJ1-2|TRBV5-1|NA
CASSLEGTGYGYTF
TGCGCCAGCAGCTTGGAAGGGACAGGGTACGGCTACACCTTC
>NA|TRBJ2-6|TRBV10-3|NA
CAIDAGGANVLTF
TGTGCCATAGACGCGGGTGGGGCCAACGTCCTGACTTTC
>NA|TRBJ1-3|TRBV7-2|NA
CASSPQRGDNTIYF
TGTGCCAGCAGCCCGCAGCGAGGGGATAACACCATATATTTT
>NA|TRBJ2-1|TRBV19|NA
CASSTSAGRYNEQFF
TGTGCCAGTAGTACCTCAGCCGGTCGATACAATGAGCAGTTCTTC
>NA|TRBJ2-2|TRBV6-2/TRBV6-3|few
CASSYGAGTNTGELFF
TGTGCCAGCAGTTATGGGGCAGGGACGAACACCGGGGAGCTGTTTTTT
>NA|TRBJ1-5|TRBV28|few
CASSRDSNQPQHF
TGTGCCAGCAGTCGGGACAGCAATCAGCCCCAGCATTTT
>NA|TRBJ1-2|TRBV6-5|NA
CASSPRAGYGYTF
TGTGCCAGCTCTCCTCGGGCGGGGTATGGCTACACCTTC
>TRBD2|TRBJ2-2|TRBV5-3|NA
CARSLGLAGGVGGELFF
TGTGCCAGAAGCTTGGGACTAGCGGGAGGAGTAGGCGGGGAGCTGTTTTTT
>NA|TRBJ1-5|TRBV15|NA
CATSRDWGGGQPQHF
TGTGCCACCAGCAGAGATTGGGGGGGTGGTCAGCCCCAGCATTTT
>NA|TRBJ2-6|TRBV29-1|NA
CSVEVGGWTASGANVLTF
TGCAGCGTTGAAGTGGGGGGTTGGACAGCCTCTGGGGCCAACGTCCTGACTTTC
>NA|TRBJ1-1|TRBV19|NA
CASSSYRRNTEAFF
TGTGCCAGTAGTTCCTACAGAAGGAACACTGAAGCTTTCTTT
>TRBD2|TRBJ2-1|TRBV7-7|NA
CASSPGLAGGNEQFF
TGTGCTAGCAGTCCGGGACTAGCGGGAGGGAATGAGCAGTTCTTC
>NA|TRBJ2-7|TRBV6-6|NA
CASSYSNNYEQYF
TGTGCCAGCAGTTACTCAAACAACTACGAGCAGTACTTC
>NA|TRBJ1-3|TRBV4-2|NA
CASSQEDVRSSSGNTIYF
TGTGCCAGCAGCCAAGAGGACGTTCGGAGTAGTAGTGGAAACACCATATATTTT